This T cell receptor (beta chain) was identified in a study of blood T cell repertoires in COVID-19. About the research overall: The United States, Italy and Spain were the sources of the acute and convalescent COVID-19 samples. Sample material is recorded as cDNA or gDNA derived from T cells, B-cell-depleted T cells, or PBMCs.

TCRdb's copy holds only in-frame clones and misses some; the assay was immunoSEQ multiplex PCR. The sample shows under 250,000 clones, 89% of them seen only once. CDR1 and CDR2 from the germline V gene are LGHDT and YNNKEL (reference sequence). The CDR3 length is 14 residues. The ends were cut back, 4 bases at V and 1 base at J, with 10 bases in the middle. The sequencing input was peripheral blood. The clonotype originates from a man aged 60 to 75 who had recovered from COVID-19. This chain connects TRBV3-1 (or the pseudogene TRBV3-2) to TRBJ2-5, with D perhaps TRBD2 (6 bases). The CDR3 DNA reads TGTGCCAGCAGCCCGCTGCGGGGCCAAGAGACCCAGTACTTC. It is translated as CASSPLRGQETQYF.